This T cell receptor beta chain was sequenced for a study of post-analysis software for immune sequencing data. Study summary: Courses of disease covered relapsing-remitting, secondary progressive and progressive-relapsing multiple sclerosis.

Study results and limitations: Significantly lower normalized Chao1 diversity was found in patients with multiple sclerosis relative to controls. There were roughly five TRBV segments more frequent in patients than controls, and TRBV5-6, TRBV5-1 and TRBV20-1 were among them.

With regard to this clonotype: Antigen unknown.

Deletions cut 4 bases from V and 6 bases from J, with 13 bases between. The CDR3 covers 13 residues. Libraries were made from TCR beta cDNA, and they carried unique molecular identifiers. TCRdb re-called the PCR reads through MiXCR, storing one row per CDR3 protein. The sample lists 750,000 to 950,000 distinct CDR3 sequences, roughly 50% occurring once. The material sequenced was blood. This sequence was found in a girl aged 5 to 17 with multiple sclerosis. The rearrangement links TRBV12-3 or TRBV12-4 to TRBJ2-7; D is undetermined. This CDR3 reads CASSSSIRGEQYF. Written as DNA, the CDR3 is TGTGCCAGCAGTTCCTCTATACGTGGCGAGCAGTACTTC.